Below, 25 T cell receptor beta chains from the same sample are listed, as sequenced in a study of PD-1 blockade in classical Hodgkin lymphoma. Clones were sequenced by immunoSEQ multiplex PCR, and TCRdb holds only the in-frame ones, with some missing. The data show around 30,000 clones, about 89% seen once. Time point defined: newly diagnosed, previously untreated cHL patient sample. Magnetic negative selection served to purify CD4+ T cells out of PBMCs that had been thawed. Sequenced material: CD4+ T cells from blood. Receptors originate from a human donor with classical Hodgkin lymphoma.

This sequence joins TRBV10-1 and TRBJ1-2; D is perhaps TRBD1 (5 bases). Germline V CDR1 and CDR2: WNHNN, SYGVQD (reference sequence). The CDR3 extends over 14 amino acids. Trimming cost V 6 bases and J 5 bases, with 16 bases left between them. CDR3 residues: CASSPGGVDYGYTF. CDR3 in DNA: TGCGCCAGCAGCCCTGGAGGGGTAGATTATGGCTACACCTTC.

The chain recombines TRBV4-3 with TRBJ2-3, with D hard to call. The germline CDR1 and CDR2 sequences are LGHNA and YSLEER. V gave up 0 bases and J gave up 7 bases, with 14 bases separating them. The CDR3 is 15 residues long. The CDR3, as DNA: TGCGCCAGCAGCCAAGAAGGATTTAGGAGAAATACGCAGTATTTT. Translating it yields CASSQEGFRRNTQYF.

The chain uses TRBV18 and TRBJ1-1; possibly TRBD1 for D (5 bases). The ends were cut back, 6 bases at V and 4 bases at J, with 12 bases in the middle. This CDR3 has 13 amino acids. Germline V gene lookup returns CDR1 KGHSH and CDR2 LQKENI. CDR3 DNA: TGTGCCAGCTCGCAGGGTGAATTCACTGAAGCTTTCTTT. Translation gives CASSQGEFTEAFF.

This clone was counted once. The CDR3 sequence is CASSQDLFRDLAEAFF. The CDR3, as DNA: TGCGCCAGCAGCCAAGATCTTTTCAGGGATTTGGCTGAAGCTTTCTTT. V usage is TRBV4-3 and J usage is TRBJ1-1, with D possibly being TRBD1 (5 bases). The germline gives CDR1 LGHNA, CDR2 YSLEER. V gave up 0 bases and J gave up 6 bases, with 17 bases separating them. The CDR3 is 16 residues long.

CDR3 sequence (DNA): TGTGCCAGTAAGTCGGTCGGCTATGGCTACACCTTC. Its translation is CASKSVGYGYTF. The genes are TRBV19 and TRBJ1-2; D gene uncertain. The V and J ends lost 7 bases and 4 bases respectively, with 10 bases between them. The V gene's germline CDR1 is LNHDA and CDR2 SQIVND (reference sequence). The CDR3 loop spans 12 amino acids.

J is TRBJ2-2 and V is TRBV11-2, with D perhaps matching TRBD2 (5 bases). CDR3 length equals 16 residues. Germline lookup yields CDR1 SGHAT and CDR2 FQNNGV. V was cut by 7 bases and J by 6 bases, with 21 bases left in between. CDR3 DNA: TGTGCCAGCACCTCGATTCGGGGAAGGGATCCCGGGGAGCTGTTTTTT. Translating it yields CASTSIRGRDPGELFF.

V and J are TRBV6-6 and TRBJ2-5; D remains ambiguous. CDR3 length: 13 amino acids. Trimming left V 0 bases short and J 7 bases short, with 9 bases between. The germline CDR1 and CDR2 sequences are MNHNY and SVGAGI (reference sequence). The CDR3 nucleotides are TGTGCCAGCAGTTACTCGAACGAAGGGACCCAGTACTTC. Its translation is CASSYSNEGTQYF.

This chain links TRBV11-2 with TRBJ2-2; no reliable D call. The germline V gene has CDR1 SGHAT and CDR2 FQNNGV. Trimming cost V 2 bases and J 2 bases, with 0 bases left between them. This CDR3 spans 12 amino acids. The CDR3 sequence is CASSLNTGELFF. The CDR3 DNA follows: TGTGCCAGCAGCTTAAACACCGGGGAGCTGTTTTTT.

The V and J genes are TRBV19 and TRBJ1-2; no reliable D call. V dropped 10 bases and J dropped 0 bases, with 12 bases sitting between them. CDR3 length equals 13 residues. From germline, CDR1 is LNHDA and CDR2 SQIVND (reference sequence). The CDR3 reads CATRAGPNYGYTF. The DNA of the CDR3 is TGTGCCACTCGGGCAGGTCCTAACTATGGCTACACCTTC.

V and J are TRBV11-2 and TRBJ2-6; D is unclear. The germline CDR1 and CDR2 sequences are SGHAT and FQNNGV. This CDR3 has 15 amino acids. Trimming cost V 7 bases and J 4 bases, with 14 bases left between them. The CDR3 nucleotides are TGTGCCAGCACCATAGTCATTGGCGGGGCCAACGTCCTGACTTTC. Its translation: CASTIVIGGANVLTF.

V and J are TRBV4-1 and TRBJ2-2, with 8 bases lining up with TRBD2. Germline-derived CDR1 and CDR2 are MGHRA and YSYEKL. This CDR3 comprises 15 residues. V was pared by 7 bases and J by 9 bases, with 13 bases of the junction left unmatched. CDR3 region: CASTPGLVGLRELFF. DNA of the CDR3: TGCGCCAGCACGCCGGGACTAGTAGGGTTGCGGGAGCTGTTTTTT.

The rearrangement links TRBV27 to TRBJ1-1; D gene uncertain. With 4 bases removed from V and 4 bases from J, the gap between germline ends came to 13 bases. There are 14 residues in the CDR3. Germline CDR1 and CDR2: MNHEY and SMNVEV (reference sequence). CDR3 amino acids: CASSSVSGVTEAFF. Written as DNA, the CDR3 is TGTGCCAGCAGTTCGGTCAGTGGGGTCACTGAAGCTTTCTTT.

The chain joins TRBV7-9 to TRBJ2-1; D not certain. CDR1 is SEHNR and CDR2 is FQNEAQ in the germline V gene (reference sequence). V was cut by 3 bases and J by 15 bases, with 12 bases left in between. The CDR3 length is 11 residues. CDR3 in amino acids: CASSFTGPPFF. CDR3 coding DNA: TGTGCCAGCAGCTTCACGGGCCCACCGTTCTTC.

The V call is TRBV29-1, the J call TRBJ2-5; possibly TRBD2 for D (7 bases). Germline V gene data show CDR1 as SQVTM and CDR2 as ANQGSEA. CDR3 length equals 14 residues. V lost 0 bases to trimming and J lost 5 bases, with 13 bases between them. CDR3 nucleotide sequence: TGCAGCGTTGAAGATGCGGGGGCGTGGGAGACCCAGTACTTC. It codes for CSVEDAGAWETQYF.

This rearrangement joins TRBV5-4 to TRBJ1-3; no firm D call. CDR1 is SGHNT and CDR2 is YYREEE in the germline V gene (reference sequence). The CDR3 consists of 12 residues. V was pared by 3 bases and J by 8 bases, with 9 bases between. CDR3 coding DNA: TGTGCCAGCAGCTCCGGGTGGGACACCATATATTTT. The encoded protein is CASSSGWDTIYF. Full variable domain (remainder filled in from reference TRBV5-4 and TRBJ1-3): ETGVTQSPTHLIKTRGQQVTLRCSSQSGHNTVSWYQQALGQGPQFIFQYYREEENGRGNFPPRFSGLQFPNYSSELNVNALELDDSALYLCASSSGWDTIYFGEGSWLTVV.

This clone is a singleton in its sample. This chain uses TRBV7-9 with TRBJ2-5; 10 nucleotides match TRBD1. The germline CDR1 and CDR2 sequences are SEHNR and FQNEAQ (reference sequence). The V segment lost 5 bases and the J segment 8 bases; nucleotides outside the gene matches: 11. The CDR3 has 15 residues. The CDR3 is CASSPAGGQGSTQYF. Written as DNA, the CDR3 is TGTGCCAGCAGCCCAGCCGGGGGACAGGGGTCAACCCAGTACTTC.

The chain has TRBV30 and TRBJ1-5; a weak D match, TRBD1 (5 bases). Trimming took 2 bases from V and 3 from J, leaving 14 bases between them. The CDR3 is 15 residues long. The V gene's germline CDR1 is GTSNPN and CDR2 SVGIG (reference sequence). CDR3 loop: CAWSNGGVPNQPQHF. The CDR3 DNA reads as TGTGCCTGGAGTAATGGAGGGGTCCCCAATCAGCCCCAGCATTTT.

This clone came up a few times. The V and J genes are TRBV6-5 and TRBJ1-2; D unclear. The CDR3 runs 13 residues. V was shortened by 6 bases and J by 5 bases, with 13 bases between the two germline ends. Germline V lookup: CDR1 MNHEY, CDR2 SVGAGI. CDR3 sequence (DNA): TGTGCCAGCAGCCAAAACGTGGGATATGGCTACACCTTC. Amino acid sequence: CASSQNVGYGYTF.

This clone was recorded only once. This chain connects TRBV18 to TRBJ2-1; D is undetermined. There are 11 residues in the CDR3. CDR1 is KGHSH and CDR2 is LQKENI in the germline V gene. V lost 4 bases, J lost 5 bases, and 3 bases lay in between. This CDR3 is CASSLNNEQFF. The CDR3 DNA reads TGTGCCAGCTCACTCAACAATGAGCAGTTCTTC.

This sequence joins TRBV10-3 and TRBJ2-1; TRBD2 agrees at 13 bases. Germline V gene lookup returns CDR1 ENHRY and CDR2 SYGVKD. Germline trimming cut 3 bases from V and 7 bases from J; bases unmatched to any gene: 9. The length of the CDR3 is 17 residues. For the CDR3, the DNA is TGTGCCATCAGTGACGGCAGGAGACTAGCGGGAGGAAATGAGCAGTTCTTC. As protein: CAISDGRRLAGGNEQFF.

The V and J genes are TRBV6-5 and TRBJ2-7; 11 bases are shared with TRBD2. Germline V gives CDR1 MNHEY, CDR2 SVGAGI. Trimming at V came to 0 bases and at J to 4 bases, leaving 2 bases not matched to a gene. There are 15 residues in the CDR3. CDR3 DNA: TGTGCCAGCAGTTACTCGTCTAGCGGGAGGTACGAGCAGTACTTC. It is translated as CASSYSSSGRYEQYF.

The chain couples TRBV5-4 to TRBJ2-5; D unclear. Trimming removed 4 bases at V and 5 bases at J, with 9 bases between. The CDR3 loop spans 12 amino acids. Germline lookup yields CDR1 SGHNT and CDR2 YYREEE (reference sequence). CDR3 sequence: CASSGVQETQYF. The CDR3, as DNA: TGTGCCAGCAGCGGCGTCCAGGAGACCCAGTACTTC. The full variable domain, in which reference TRBV5-4 and TRBJ2-5 provide the parts outside the CDR3, is ETGVTQSPTHLIKTRGQQVTLRCSSQSGHNTVSWYQQALGQGPQFIFQYYREEENGRGNFPPRFSGLQFPNYSSELNVNALELDDSALYLCASSGVQETQYFGPGTRLLVL.

This clone was detected only once. The chain combines TRBV5-5 with TRBJ1-2, with 9 bases fitting TRBD1. There are 13 residues in the CDR3. The V segment lost 4 bases and the J segment 6 bases; nucleotides outside the gene matches: 4. In germline, CDR1 is SGHKS, CDR2 YYEKEE (reference sequence). The CDR3 loop is CASSMWTGDGYTF. CDR3 DNA: TGTGCCAGCAGCATGTGGACAGGGGATGGCTACACCTTC.

This rearrangement joins TRBV9 to TRBJ2-3; D possibly corresponds to TRBD2 (5 bases). The V end lost 2 bases, the J end lost 1 base, and 8 bases lay between the germline ends. The CDR3 consists of 14 residues. Germline CDR1 reads SGDLS; CDR2 reads YYNGEE. The CDR3 reads CASSVKGGTDTQYF. As DNA, the CDR3 is TGTGCCAGCAGCGTCAAGGGAGGCACAGATACGCAGTATTTT. Complete variable domain (other parts from reference TRBV9 and TRBJ2-3): DSGVTQTPKHLITATGQRVTLRCSPRSGDLSVYWYQQSLDQGLQFLIQYYNGEERAKGNILERFSAQQFPDLHSELNLSSLELGDSALYFCASSVKGGTDTQYFGPGTRLTVL.

V is TRBV19 and J is TRBJ2-7; D gene ambiguous. Trimming cost V 1 base and J 2 bases, with 9 bases left between them. The V gene's germline CDR1 is LNHDA and CDR2 SQIVND (reference sequence). The CDR3 totals 14 residues. The CDR3 sequence: CASSIAGFTYEQYF. CDR3 in DNA: TGTGCCAGTAGTATAGCTGGCTTTACCTACGAGCAGTACTTC.